This T cell receptor beta chain comes out of a study of chemoradiotherapy in HPV16-positive cancers. Study background: Functional T-cell assays on two HPV16-positive patients' cells defined candidate HPV-specific clones and common TCR motifs.

Data came from immunoSEQ multiplex PCR; TCRdb stores just in-frame clones and leaves some out. Among about 15,000 clones listed, around 79% were seen once. CDR3 length: 14 residues. V lost 2 bases and J lost 1, with 6 bases in between. CDR1 MNHEY and CDR2 SMNVEV come from the germline V gene (reference sequence). This specimen was taken from a patient who underwent chemoradiotherapy. The rearrangement links TRBV27 to TRBJ1-5; no firm D call. The receptor was isolated from a human donor with HPV-associated anogenital cancer. The CDR3 DNA sequence: TGTGCCAGCAGTTTAGCGGGGAGCAATCAGCCCCAGCATTTT. Its translation is CASSLAGSNQPQHF.